The following is a TCR beta chain sequence with its context. This record comes from a study of blood T cell repertoires in COVID-19. Overall study: Sources were T cells, B-cell-depleted T cells, or PBMCs; the material itself was cDNA or gDNA.

The V gene's germline CDR1 is SGHTA and CDR2 FQGNSA. The V end lost 5 bases, the J end lost 4 bases, and 14 bases lay between the germline ends. There are 14 residues in the CDR3. The assay was immunoSEQ multiplex PCR, and TCRdb's table has in-frame clones only and misses some. The sample includes 200,000 to 300,000 clones, approximately 82% of them seen just once. The chain carries TRBV7-2 and TRBJ1-2, with a weak D call TRBD1 (6 bases). The specimen was peripheral blood. This receptor was taken from a woman of 80 years or more with acute or convalescent COVID-19. The CDR3 DNA follows: TGTGCCAGCAGCCTACTCGACAGGCCCTATGGCTACACCTTC. Protein: CASSLLDRPYGYTF.